This TCR beta chain was observed in a study of CD8+CD57+ T cells in acquired aplastic anemia. Background on the study: Yields of DNA that came from sorted CD4+ and CD8+ cells averaged roughly 3 ug.

Trimming cost V 5 bases and J 0 bases, with 16 bases left between them. The CDR3 totals 16 residues. Germline CDR1 is SGHVS and CDR2 is FQNEAQ. The template used for profiling TCR beta VDJ and CDR3 was genomic DNA. TCRdb called the reads again in MiXCR, with one record for every CDR3 protein. Here the sample spans roughly 200,000 distinct CDR3 sequences, 65% being singletons. The sequenced patients had an expansion of CD8+CD57+ cells seen by flow cytometry. A severe acquired aplastic anemia diagnosis applied to all patients. Untreated patients provided the blood samples, with no therapy given before sampling.

The chain employs TRBV7-8 and TRBJ1-1; D is unresolved. Sequenced material: sorted CD4+, CD8+, or CD8+CD57+ T cells (not recorded which) from PBMCs. The sequence was collected from a human donor with aplastic anemia. CDR3 DNA sequence: TGTGCCAGCAGCCATCGTCGCGGGAACCTGAACACTGAAGCTTTCTTT. This codes for CASSHRRGNLNTEAFF.